This T cell receptor (beta chain) was profiled in a study of breast tumors, draining lymph nodes, adjacent tissues. Study-wide findings and caveats: Tumor TCR diversity was below lymph nodes but above nontumor tissue.

Trimming stripped 3 bases from V and 7 bases from J, with 18 bases between. CDR3 length: 15 amino acids. CDR1 is DFQATT, CDR2 SNEGSKA, per germline (reference sequence). TCRdb independently ran MiXCR on the multiplex PCR reads; one entry per CDR3 protein. The sample lists fewer than 25,000 distinct CDR3 sequences; roughly 32% were seen once. This clonotype was recorded at least ten times. Its cognate antigen is unknown. The sequencing sample was made of breast tumor tissue. The receptor was derived from a female donor with breast cancer. Some clones in this sample may be carry-over from other donors' samples. The J gene is TRBJ1-4, the V gene TRBV20-1; D is possibly TRBD1 (5 bases). The CDR3 nucleotides read TGCAGTGCTAGCCCGGTTGGGGGGAGAGGTGAAAAACTGTTTTTT. It encodes CSASPVGGRGEKLFF.